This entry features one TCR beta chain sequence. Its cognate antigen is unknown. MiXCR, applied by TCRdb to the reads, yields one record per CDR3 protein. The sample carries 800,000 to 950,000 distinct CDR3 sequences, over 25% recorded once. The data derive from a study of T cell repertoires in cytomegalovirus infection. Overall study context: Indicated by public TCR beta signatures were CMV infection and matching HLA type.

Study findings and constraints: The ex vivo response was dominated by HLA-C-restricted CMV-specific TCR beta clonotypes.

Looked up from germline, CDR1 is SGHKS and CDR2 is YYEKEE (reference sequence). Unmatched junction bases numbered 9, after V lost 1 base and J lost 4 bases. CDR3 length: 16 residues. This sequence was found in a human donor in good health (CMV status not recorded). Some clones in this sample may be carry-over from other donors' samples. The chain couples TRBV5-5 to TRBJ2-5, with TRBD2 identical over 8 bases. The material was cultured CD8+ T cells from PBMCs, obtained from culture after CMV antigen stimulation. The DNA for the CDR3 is TGTGCCAGCAGCTTGAGGTTAGGCCTAGCGGGAGAGACCCAGTACTTC. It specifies CASSLRLGLAGETQYF.